These 4 T cell receptor beta chains were sequenced from one sample in a study of T cells after yellow fever vaccination. TCRdb itself ran the 5' RACE reads through MiXCR, one entry per CDR3 protein. In the table there are some 200,000 distinct CDR3 sequences, approximately 10% of which are singletons. The sequenced sample was CD8+ T cells sorted from PBMCs, obtained 15 days after the yellow fever booster vaccination. Source of these receptors: a man in his late teens or twenties who received the YFV17D yellow fever vaccine.

The gene calls are TRBV4-1 and TRBJ1-2; TRBD1 might be the D (6 bases). V dropped 0 bases and J dropped 4 bases, with 15 bases sitting between them. CDR3 size: 16 residues. Germline CDR1 and CDR2: MGHRA and YSYEKL. The CDR3 DNA follows: TGCGCCAGCAGCCAAGATAGTTGGACAGACTTCTATGGCTACACCTTC. This translates into CASSQDSWTDFYGYTF.

The chain links TRBV4-3 to TRBJ1-2; 7 bases are a match to TRBD1. Germline-derived CDR1 and CDR2 are LGHNA and YSLEER. V trimming: 3 bases; J trimming: 3 bases; junction bases outside the gene matches: 7. This CDR3 has 15 amino acids. The CDR3, as DNA: TGCGCCAGCAGCCACGCAGGACAGGCCCACTATGGCTACACCTTC. It encodes CASSHAGQAHYGYTF.

The rearrangement uses TRBV6-2 or TRBV6-3 and TRBJ2-7; D not certain. V lost 6 bases to trimming and J lost 3 bases, with 12 bases between them. CDR3 length: 13 residues. Germline CDR1 and CDR2: MNHEY and SVGEGT. The CDR3 sequence is CASSWGNLYEQYF. In nucleotides, the CDR3 is TGTGCCAGCAGCTGGGGAAATCTCTACGAGCAGTACTTC.

This clonotype was seen at least ten times. The V call is TRBV4-1, the J call TRBJ1-2; unclear D gene. Germline CDR1 and CDR2: MGHRA and YSYEKL. V lost 3 bases to trimming and J lost 0 bases, with 8 bases between them. CDR3 size: 14 residues. For the CDR3, the DNA is TGCGCCAGCAGCCAGGCAGGAGCTAACTATGGCTACACCTTC. Translating it yields CASSQAGANYGYTF.